In its sample, the clone carrying this T cell receptor beta chain was seen once. The antigen remains unidentified. The sample is drawn from a study of CD8+CD57+ T cells in acquired aplastic anemia. Study conclusions and caveats: Roughly 30 CD8+ CDR3 sequences occurred in both the patients and the controls.

The template for TCR beta VDJ and CDR3 sequence profiling was genomic DNA. One entry per CDR3 protein results from TCRdb running MiXCR on the reads. This table holds 200,000 or so distinct CDR3 sequences, 50% to 75% found once. This CDR3 has 16 amino acids. Deletions cut 0 bases from V and 6 bases from J, with 15 bases between. Looked up from germline, CDR1 is SGDLS and CDR2 is YYNGEE. Sequencing was performed on sorted CD4+, CD8+, or CD8+CD57+ T cells (not recorded which) from PBMCs. The chain links TRBV9 to TRBJ2-2; D not resolved. The clonotype was recovered from a human donor with severe aplastic anemia or a healthy control (not recorded which). This chain's CDR3 is CASSVVVPQGPGELFF. The CDR3 DNA reads TGTGCCAGCAGCGTAGTGGTTCCTCAAGGCCCCGGGGAGCTGTTTTTT.